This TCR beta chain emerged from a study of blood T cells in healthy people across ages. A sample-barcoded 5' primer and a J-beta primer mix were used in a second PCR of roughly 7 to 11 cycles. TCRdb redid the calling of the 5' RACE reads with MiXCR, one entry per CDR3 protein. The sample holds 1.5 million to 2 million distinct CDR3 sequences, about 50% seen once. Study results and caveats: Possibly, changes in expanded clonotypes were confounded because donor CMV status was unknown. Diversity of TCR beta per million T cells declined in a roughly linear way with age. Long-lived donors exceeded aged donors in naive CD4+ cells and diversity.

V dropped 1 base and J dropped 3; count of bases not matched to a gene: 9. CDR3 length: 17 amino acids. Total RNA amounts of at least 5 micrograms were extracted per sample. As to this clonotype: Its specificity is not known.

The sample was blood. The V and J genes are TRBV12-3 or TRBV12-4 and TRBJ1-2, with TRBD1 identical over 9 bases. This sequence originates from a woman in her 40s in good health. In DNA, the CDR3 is TGTGCCAGCAGTTTAGTGATGGGGACAGGGTCACACTATGGCTACACCTTC. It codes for CASSLVMGTGSHYGYTF.